A selection of T cell receptor beta chains follows, all from one sample in a study of cytomegalovirus exposure and HLA in healthy donors. Sequencing was performed with immunoSEQ multiplex PCR; in TCRdb, only in-frame clones are kept and a portion is missing. The table records about 130,000 clones, around three quarters of them present only once. Source material: PBMCs. These receptors all come from a female donor in good health and CMV-seronegative. CDR3s include the opening cysteine and the closing phenylalanine or tryptophan. A D gene is named only where the DNA matches it firmly. For some rows the clone size is stated as once, few or many, or as a class when expanded; others skip it.

v_call	clone_size	d_call	j_call	cdr3_nt	cdr3_aa
TRBV11-2	NA	TRBD1	TRBJ2-1	TGTGCCAGCAGCTTAGATCGAGGGGGCTTAGGGGAGCAGTTCTTC	CASSLDRGGLGEQFF
TRBV18	NA	TRBD2	TRBJ2-6	TGTGCCAGCTCACTTCTAGGGACTAGCCGCTCTGGGGCCAACGTCCTGACTTTC	CASSLLGTSRSGANVLTF
TRBV30	few	NA	TRBJ2-4	TGTGCCTGGAGTGTACTACTAGCCAAAAACATTCAGTACTTC	CAWSVLLAKNIQYF
TRBV28	NA	NA	TRBJ2-7	TGTGCCAGCGGGTCTAGCGTTACCTACGAGCAGTACTTC	CASGSSVTYEQYF
TRBV19	NA	TRBD1	TRBJ2-7	TGTGCCAGTAGTATTGGCGGGACAGGTGCCTACGAGCAGTACTTC	CASSIGGTGAYEQYF
TRBV7-9	once	TRBD1	TRBJ2-4	TGTGCCAGCAGACATAGCGTAGGCCGGGACAGGGAGAACAGTCAGTACTTC	CASRHSVGRDRENSQYF
TRBV28	once	TRBD1	TRBJ1-2	TGTGCCAGCAGTTGGGCAGGGGGTAACTATGGCTACACCTTC	CASSWAGGNYGYTF
TRBV6-5	NA	NA	TRBJ1-5	TGTGCCAGCAGTCCTTGGACAGGCAATCAGCCCCAGCATTTT	CASSPWTGNQPQHF
TRBV7-8	NA	NA	TRBJ2-2	TGTGCCAGCAGCTCTCTATCGAACACCGGGGAGCTGTTTTTT	CASSSLSNTGELFF
TRBV6-1	NA	NA	TRBJ1-5	TGTGCCATTAGGCCGGGTTATAGCAATCAGCCCCAGCATTTT	CAIRPGYSNQPQHF
TRBV4-2	once	NA	TRBJ2-4	TGTGCCAGCAGCCAAGGACATGAAAACATTCAGTACTTC	CASSQGHENIQYF
TRBV11-2	NA	TRBD1	TRBJ2-5	TGTGCCAGCAGCATGGACAGGGGAGAGACCCAGTACTTC	CASSMDRGETQYF
TRBV19	few	NA	TRBJ1-1	TGTGCCAGTAGTATAGGGCAGGGGCCAAAACTTGAAGCTTTCTTT	CASSIGQGPKLEAFF
TRBV5-4	NA	TRBD1	TRBJ2-3	TGTGCCAGCAGCCCGGACAGGGTAAGAGATACGCAGTATTTT	CASSPDRVRDTQYF
TRBV15	NA	TRBD2	TRBJ2-1	TGTGCCACCAGCAGAGATTTTAGCGGGGCCTTTGATGAGCAGTTCTTC	CATSRDFSGAFDEQFF
TRBV6-1	NA	NA	TRBJ1-1	TGTGCCAGCACCAGGAACACTGAAGCTTTCTTT	CASTRNTEAFF
TRBV11-3	NA	NA	TRBJ1-1	TGTGCCAGCAGCGGGGAGGGGCGGAACACTGAAGCTTTCTTT	CASSGEGRNTEAFF
TRBV19	NA	TRBD2	TRBJ2-5	TGTGCCAGTAGCCTCACTAGCGGGAGCGAGATAGAGACCCAGTACTTC	CASSLTSGSEIETQYF
TRBV7-3	NA	NA	TRBJ2-2	TGTGCCAGCAGCGACAGAAACACCGGGGAGCTGTTTTTT	CASSDRNTGELFF
TRBV7-2	NA	NA	TRBJ2-7	TGTGCCAGCAGCTTATTGGGTGGCGGCGACGAGCAGTACTTC	CASSLLGGGDEQYF
TRBV6-5	NA	TRBD1	TRBJ1-1	TGTGCCAGCAGCGCGCCCGGGACAGAATATGCGGCTTTCTTT	CASSAPGTEYAAFF
TRBV7-9	NA	NA	TRBJ1-3	TGTGCCAGCAGCATAGTTATTAGCTCTGGAAACACCATATATTTT	CASSIVISSGNTIYF
TRBV30	NA	NA	TRBJ1-1	TGTGCCTGGAGTGTAAACAGAGAAGCTTTCTTT	CAWSVNREAFF